The clone carrying this TCR beta chain was recorded once. Antigen: not known. Other DNA sequences of this sample code for an identical CDR3. This specimen comes from a study of Ad26.COV2.S vaccination and SARS-CoV-2 variants. Overall study: Among those in the COV1001 Ad26.COV2.S trial arm was the donor. Once, or twice with 56 days between doses, Ad26.COV2.S was given intramuscularly. Study-wide results and limits: Reportedly, after vaccination the spike-specific CD8+ and CD4+ T cell responses displayed substantial breadth. Vaccinees and placebo recipients showed similar non-spike TCR breadth.

The germline gives CDR1 MDHEN, CDR2 SYDVKM. This CDR3 region has 13 residues. Trimming left V 6 bases short and J 2 bases short, with 10 bases between. Data came from immunoSEQ multiplex PCR; TCRdb stores just in-frame clones and leaves some out. The sample includes hundreds of thousands of clones, 85% to 90% of them seen just once. This sample's treatment: some 20 received Ad26.COV2.S at low or high dose, single or two shots; a few received placebo; per-sample allocation not given. Sampling was performed 63 days after the first vaccine or placebo injection. The chain has TRBV28 and TRBJ1-2, with D maybe TRBD1 (6 bases). The specimen comprised peripheral blood, sampled in a trial of Ad26.COV2.S vaccine versus placebo. The sequence was obtained from a person between 18 and 59 years old who received the Ad26.COV2.S COVID-19 vaccine or a placebo. Here the CDR3 reads CASSLQGNYGYTF. CDR3 DNA: TGTGCCAGCAGCCTGCAGGGGAACTATGGCTACACCTTC.